These 24 T cell receptor beta chains came from one sample sequenced in a study of regulatory T cells in long-lasting Graves disease. Time point indicated: newly diagnosed GD, antithyroid drugs for less than 3 months. Extracted PBMC RNA gave rise to the TCR library. Investigators prepared the TCR beta libraries by applying iRepertoire HTBI primers and Arm-PCR of CDR3 regions. One entry per CDR3 protein results from TCRdb running MiXCR on the multiplex PCR reads. The data show around 460,000 distinct CDR3 sequences, with approximately 15% seen just once and more than 15% held by the top ten. The same data also contributed to another study, on T cells in Graves' hyperthyroidism and ophthalmopathy.

Source: peripheral blood mononuclear cells (PBMCs), taken at new diagnosis, from a patient treated with antithyroid drugs. The source of these receptors is a woman aged 50 to 60 with Graves disease.

In its sample, this clonotype was seen many times. The rearrangement joins TRBV9 to TRBJ1-2; D possibly corresponds to TRBD1 (5 bases). This CDR3 is built from 13 residues. Trimming stripped 0 bases from V and 2 bases from J, with 5 bases between. Germline CDR1 and CDR2: SGDLS and YYNGEE. The CDR3 DNA is TGTGCCAGCAGCGTAGGACAGAACTATGGCTACACCTTC. Its protein is CASSVGQNYGYTF. Looking up the rest from reference TRBV9 and TRBJ1-2 gives the full variable domain: DSGVTQTPKHLITATGQRVTLRCSPRSGDLSVYWYQQSLDQGLQFLIQYYNGEERAKGNILERFSAQQFPDLHSELNLSSLELGDSALYFCASSVGQNYGYTFGSGTRLTVV.

The rearrangement uses TRBV4-1 and TRBJ2-1; no clear D. The V end was cut by 0 bases, the J end by 14 bases, with 20 bases between. Germline V CDR1 and CDR2: MGHRA, YSYEKL. This CDR3 spans 15 amino acids. CDR3 amino acids: CASSQDINLVNREFF. The CDR3 DNA reads TGCGCCAGCAGCCAAGATATCAACCTAGTAAATAGAGAGTTCTTC.

V gene TRBV3-1 combines with J gene TRBJ2-1; 12 bases fit TRBD2. Germline values: CDR1 LGHDT, CDR2 YNNKEL (reference sequence). CDR3 length equals 15 residues. V dropped 2 bases and J dropped 4; count of bases not matched to a gene: 0. This CDR3 reads CASSQLAGGYNEQFF. The DNA of the CDR3 is TGTGCCAGCAGCCAACTAGCGGGAGGGTACAATGAGCAGTTCTTC.

This clonotype has more than one count but fewer than ten. The rearrangement joins TRBV18 to TRBJ2-1; the match to TRBD2 covers 7 bases. CDR1 and CDR2 (germline): KGHSH, LQKENI. V was clipped by 2 bases and J by 8 bases; unmatched bases: 6. The CDR3 sequence is 14 residues long. The CDR3 nucleotides are TGTGCCAGCTCACCAGTTTCCGCGGGAGATGAGCAGTTCTTC. Protein product: CASSPVSAGDEQFF.

The CDR3 is CASREGMNTEAFF. In nucleotides, the CDR3 is TGTGCCAGCCGGGAGGGTATGAACACTGAAGCTTTCTTT. This chain links TRBV7-3 with TRBJ1-1, with D unresolved. The CDR3 has 13 amino acids. The germline V gene has CDR1 SGHTA and CDR2 FQGTGA. Trimming stripped 8 bases from V and 0 bases from J, with 10 bases between.

This clonotype appeared a few times. The rearrangement joins TRBV9 to TRBJ2-1, with 7 bases aligning to TRBD2. V gave up 3 bases and J gave up 9 bases; unmatched junction bases: 3. The CDR3 spans 12 residues. Looked up from germline, CDR1 is SGDLS and CDR2 is YYNGEE. The CDR3 loop reads CASSASGGEQFF. The CDR3 bases are TGTGCCAGCAGCGCTAGCGGCGGTGAGCAGTTCTTC.

The chain links TRBV7-2 to TRBJ2-1, with TRBD2 identical over 14 bases. The CDR3 totals 18 residues. CDR1 is SGHTA, CDR2 FQGNSA, per germline. The V segment lost 6 bases and the J segment 0 bases; nucleotides outside the gene matches: 7. The CDR3 nucleotides read TGTGCCAGCAGTTCCGGGGGGACTAGCGGGAGCTCCTACAATGAGCAGTTCTTC. Translated: CASSSGGTSGSSYNEQFF.

This clonotype was seen at least ten times. The chain joins TRBV7-9 to TRBJ2-1; TRBD2 matches 7 bases. Germline CDR1 reads SEHNR; CDR2 reads FQNEAQ (reference sequence). V lost 2 bases to trimming and J lost 3 bases; unmatched junction nucleotides: 4. The CDR3 extends over 15 amino acids. CDR3 in amino acids: CASSLSLADYNEQFF. In DNA, the CDR3 is TGTGCCAGCAGCTTATCTCTAGCGGACTACAATGAGCAGTTCTTC.

This clonotype came up a few times. The J gene is TRBJ2-1, the V gene TRBV5-4, with D tentatively TRBD1 or TRBD2 (5 bases each). CDR3 size: 16 residues. V lost 6 bases, J lost 0 bases, and 16 bases lay in between. Germline CDR1 reads SGHNT; CDR2 reads YYREEE (reference sequence). The CDR3 sequence is CASTRGGDLSYNEQFF. The CDR3 DNA reads TGTGCCAGCACCAGAGGTGGGGACCTCTCCTACAATGAGCAGTTCTTC.

This clonotype was recorded at least ten times. DNA for the CDR3: TGTGCCAGCAGGCCCCTGGGGAGGCTAGCGGGTAACACCGGGGAGCTGTTTTTT. Amino acid sequence: CASRPLGRLAGNTGELFF. The gene calls are TRBV28 and TRBJ2-2; 8 bases match TRBD2. Germline trimming cut 6 bases from V and 2 bases from J; bases unmatched to any gene: 14. The CDR3 runs 18 residues. CDR1 and CDR2 from the germline V gene are MDHEN and SYDVKM. Based on the CDR3 plus reference TRBV28 and TRBJ2-2, the full variable domain is DVKVTQSSRYLVKRTGEKVFLECVQDMDHENMFWYRQDPGLGLRLIYFSYDVKMKEKGDIPEGYSVSREKKERFSLILESASTNQTSMYLCASRPLGRLAGNTGELFFGEGSRLTVL.

V usage is TRBV27 and J usage is TRBJ2-2, with 9 nucleotides matching TRBD2. Trimming cost V 5 bases and J 13 bases; bases outside gene matches: 17. CDR3 length equals 16 residues. Germline V gene lookup returns CDR1 MNHEY and CDR2 SMNVEV (reference sequence). The chain's CDR3 is CASSTLPSGKEEVLFF. CDR3 in DNA: TGTGCCAGCAGTACCCTTCCTAGCGGGAAGGAAGAAGTGCTGTTTTTT.

This clonotype was seen a few times. V gene TRBV19 combines with J gene TRBJ2-7; no firm D call. This CDR3 spans 16 amino acids. The germline V and J ends were trimmed by 3 bases and 3 bases, with 18 bases remaining between them. Germline V gene data show CDR1 as LNHDA and CDR2 as SQIVND (reference sequence). The DNA for the CDR3 is TGTGCCAGTAGTATCAGACACACCTTAATAAGCTACGAGCAGTACTTC. Translation: CASSIRHTLISYEQYF.

Ten or more counts support this clonotype. This rearrangement joins TRBV14 to TRBJ2-5, with 7 bases fitting TRBD1. Germline V gene lookup returns CDR1 SGHDN and CDR2 FVKESK. The V and J ends lost 4 bases and 4 bases, in that order; junction bases with no gene match: 9. This CDR3 has 15 amino acids. Written as DNA, the CDR3 is TGTGCCAGCAGCCGTTCAGGGGGAAGGGGAGAGACCCAGTACTTC. This translates into CASSRSGGRGETQYF.

At least ten counts were recorded for this clonotype. The CDR3 sequence is CASRARGTGANVLTF. In DNA form, the CDR3 reads TGTGCCAGCCGCGCGCGGGGAACTGGGGCCAACGTCCTGACTTTC. The J gene is TRBJ2-6, the V gene TRBV6-1; TRBD2 is a possible D gene (6 bases). Per the germline V gene, CDR1 is MNHNS and CDR2 is SASEGT. This CDR3 has 15 residues. V gave up 8 bases and J gave up 2 bases, with 13 bases separating them.

This clonotype was counted at least ten times. This sequence joins TRBV2 and TRBJ2-7; D is uncertain. CDR1 and CDR2 from the germline V gene are SNHLY and FYNNEI. The CDR3 has 11 residues. The V gene lost 7 bases and the J gene lost 0 bases, with 4 bases spanning the gap. The CDR3 DNA reads TGTGCCAGCACGGTCTCCTACGAGCAGTACTTC. This encodes CASTVSYEQYF.

Many counts were recorded for this clonotype. V usage is TRBV3-1 and J usage is TRBJ2-1, with TRBD2 identical over 7 bases. CDR3 length: 14 residues. CDR1 is LGHDT, CDR2 YNNKEL, per germline (reference sequence). The V segment lost 0 bases and the J segment 9 bases; nucleotides outside the gene matches: 5. CDR3 sequence (DNA): TGTGCCAGCAGCCAAGATGGACTAGTGGGTGAGCAGTTCTTC. Translating gives CASSQDGLVGEQFF.

The chain uses TRBV5-1 and TRBJ1-1; 8 bases map to TRBD1. CDR3 length: 16 residues. The V and J ends lost 4 bases and 5 bases, in that order; junction bases with no gene match: 13. The germline gives CDR1 SGHRS, CDR2 YFSETQ. The DNA for the CDR3 is TGCGCCAGCAGCAAAACGGCGGGGACAGGAGTAACTGAAGCTTTCTTT. This translates into CASSKTAGTGVTEAFF. Together with reference TRBV5-1 and TRBJ1-1, the CDR3 gives the full variable domain: KAGVTQTPRYLIKTRGQQVTLSCSPISGHRSVSWYQQTPGQGLQFLFEYFSETQRNKGNFPGRFSGRQFSNSRSEMNVSTLELGDSALYLCASSKTAGTGVTEAFFGQGTRLTVV.

This clonotype was counted ten times or more. The V and J genes are TRBV11-2 and TRBJ2-5; 11 nucleotides line up with TRBD2. V lost 7 bases, J lost 5 bases, and 6 bases stayed unmatched. The CDR3 is made up of 14 amino acids. CDR1 SGHAT and CDR2 FQNNGV come from the germline V gene. The CDR3 here is CASKLAGAWETQYF. The CDR3 coding sequence is TGTGCCAGCAAACTAGCGGGAGCATGGGAGACCCAGTACTTC.

The chain links TRBV7-9 to TRBJ2-5; the match to TRBD2 covers 8 bases. The CDR3 spans 15 residues. Germline CDR1 reads SEHNR; CDR2 reads FQNEAQ (reference sequence). J gave up 5 bases and V 5 bases, and 10 bases lay outside the gene matches. CDR3 protein: CASSLLAANGETQYF. The CDR3 bases are TGTGCCAGCAGCCTACTAGCGGCCAATGGGGAGACCCAGTACTTC. The full variable domain, in which reference TRBV7-9 and TRBJ2-5 provide the parts outside the CDR3, is DTGVSQNPRHKITKRGQNVTFRCDPISEHNRLYWYRQTLGQGPEFLTYFQNEAQLEKSRLLSDRFSAERPKGSFSTLEIQRTEQGDSAMYLCASSLLAANGETQYFGPGTRLLVL.

This clonotype came up a few times. CDR3 amino acids: CSARVPFSGSNEQFF. CDR3 DNA: TGCAGTGCTAGAGTCCCCTTCAGCGGGAGCAATGAGCAGTTCTTC. This rearrangement joins TRBV20-1 to TRBJ2-1, with TRBD2 identical over 8 bases. V lost 1 base, J lost 6 bases, and 8 bases stayed unmatched. The CDR3 loop spans 15 amino acids. CDR1 is DFQATT and CDR2 is SNEGSKA in the germline V gene (reference sequence).

As for this clonotype: This probably arose from a read error, given a far larger clone one base away. The CDR3 nucleotides are TGTGCCAGCAGCTCATCTGCCGAGCAGTACTTC. This codes for CASSSSAEQYF. The V call is TRBV11-3, the J call TRBJ2-7; D remains ambiguous. The CDR3 is made up of 11 amino acids. CDR1 and CDR2 from the germline V gene are SGHNT and YENEEA. Trimming took 4 bases from V and 6 from J, leaving 7 bases between them.

This clonotype came up many times. The gene calls are TRBV2 and TRBJ1-2, with a possible D match to TRBD1 (5 bases). CDR3 length equals 14 residues. V shed 7 bases and J shed 8 bases, with 20 bases lying between them. In germline, CDR1 is SNHLY, CDR2 FYNNEI. CDR3 nucleotides: TGTGCCAGCACTATACGGACTGGGACTATGGGCTACACCTTC. Protein sequence: CASTIRTGTMGYTF.

This clonotype has ten or more counts. V gene TRBV6-1 combines with J gene TRBJ2-7, with D possibly called TRBD1 or TRBD2 (5 bases each). From germline, CDR1 is MNHNS and CDR2 SASEGT. V dropped 0 bases and J dropped 0 bases, with 15 bases sitting between them. The CDR3 totals 17 residues. The CDR3 is CASSEARSGTVSYEQYF. The CDR3, as DNA: TGTGCCAGCAGTGAAGCCAGAAGTGGGACCGTCTCCTACGAGCAGTACTTC.

This clonotype was detected ten times or more. The V and J genes are TRBV7-6 and TRBJ2-3, with D possibly being TRBD2 (5 bases). The CDR3 is 15 residues long. In germline, CDR1 is SGHVS, CDR2 FNYEAQ. The V end lost 1 base, the J end lost 1 base, and 9 bases lay between the germline ends. CDR3 loop: CASSLGPEGTDTQYF. CDR3 nucleotide sequence: TGTGCCAGCAGCTTAGGACCGGAGGGCACAGATACGCAGTATTTT.